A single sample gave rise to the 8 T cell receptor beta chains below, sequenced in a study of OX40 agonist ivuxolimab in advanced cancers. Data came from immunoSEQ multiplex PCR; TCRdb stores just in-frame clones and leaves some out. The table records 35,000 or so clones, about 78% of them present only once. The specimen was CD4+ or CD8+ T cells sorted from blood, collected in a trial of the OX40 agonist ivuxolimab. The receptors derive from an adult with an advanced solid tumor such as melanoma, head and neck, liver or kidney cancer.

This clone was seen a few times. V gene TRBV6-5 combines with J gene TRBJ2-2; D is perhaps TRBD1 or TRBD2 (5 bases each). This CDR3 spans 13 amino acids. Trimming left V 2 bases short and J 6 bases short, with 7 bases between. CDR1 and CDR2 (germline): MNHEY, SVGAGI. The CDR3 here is CASSYQGAGELFF. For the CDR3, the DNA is TGTGCCAGCAGTTACCAGGGAGCCGGGGAGCTGTTTTTT.

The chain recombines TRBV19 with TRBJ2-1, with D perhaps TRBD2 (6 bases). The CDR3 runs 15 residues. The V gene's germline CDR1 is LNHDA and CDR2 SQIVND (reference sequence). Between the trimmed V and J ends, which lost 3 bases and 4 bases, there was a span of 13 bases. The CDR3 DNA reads TGTGCCAGTAGTATCGCGGGGACCCCATACAATGAGCAGTTCTTC. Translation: CASSIAGTPYNEQFF. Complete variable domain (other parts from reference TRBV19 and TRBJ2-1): DGGITQSPKYLFRKEGQNVTLSCEQNLNHDAMYWYRQDPGQGLRLIYYSQIVNDFQKGDIAEGYSVSREKKESFPLTVTSAQKNPTAFYLCASSIAGTPYNEQFFGPGTRLTVL.

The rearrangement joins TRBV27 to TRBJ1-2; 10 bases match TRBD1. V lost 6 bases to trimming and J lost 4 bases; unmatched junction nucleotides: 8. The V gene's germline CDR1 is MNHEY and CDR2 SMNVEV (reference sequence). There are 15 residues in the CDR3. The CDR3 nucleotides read TGTGCCAGCAGCCCCGGGACAGGGGCCACCTATGGCTACACCTTC. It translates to CASSPGTGATYGYTF.

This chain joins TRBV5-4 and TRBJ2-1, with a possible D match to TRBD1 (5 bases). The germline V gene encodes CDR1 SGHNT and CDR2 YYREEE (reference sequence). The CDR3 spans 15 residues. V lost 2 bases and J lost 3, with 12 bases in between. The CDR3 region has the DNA TGTGCCAGCAGCTTAGAACAGGACCTCTACAATGAGCAGTTCTTC. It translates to CASSLEQDLYNEQFF.

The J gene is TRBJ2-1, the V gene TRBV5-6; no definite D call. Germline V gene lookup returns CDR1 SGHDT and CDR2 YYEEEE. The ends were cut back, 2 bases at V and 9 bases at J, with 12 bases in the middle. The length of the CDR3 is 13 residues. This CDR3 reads CASSFGSVGEQFF. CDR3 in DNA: TGTGCCAGCAGCTTCGGAAGCGTGGGTGAGCAGTTCTTC.

The CDR3 nucleotides are TGTGCCAGCAGTTCCCTCCGGGGGGCGCATAGTGATGAAGCTTTCTTT. This translates into CASSSLRGAHSDEAFF. V gene TRBV28 combines with J gene TRBJ1-1, with a tentative D call TRBD1 (6 bases). The V gene's germline CDR1 is MDHEN and CDR2 SYDVKM. V was clipped by 4 bases and J by 7 bases, with 22 bases between them. The CDR3 extends over 16 amino acids.

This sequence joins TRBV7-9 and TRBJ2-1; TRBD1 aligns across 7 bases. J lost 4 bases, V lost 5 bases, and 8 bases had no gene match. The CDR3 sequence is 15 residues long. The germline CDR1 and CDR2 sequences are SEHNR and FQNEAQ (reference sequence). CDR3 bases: TGTGCCAGCAGCAACCGGGACAGAAGTTACAATGAGCAGTTCTTC. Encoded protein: CASSNRDRSYNEQFF. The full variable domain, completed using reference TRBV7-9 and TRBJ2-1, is DTGVSQNPRHKITKRGQNVTFRCDPISEHNRLYWYRQTLGQGPEFLTYFQNEAQLEKSRLLSDRFSAERPKGSFSTLEIQRTEQGDSAMYLCASSNRDRSYNEQFFGPGTRLTVL.

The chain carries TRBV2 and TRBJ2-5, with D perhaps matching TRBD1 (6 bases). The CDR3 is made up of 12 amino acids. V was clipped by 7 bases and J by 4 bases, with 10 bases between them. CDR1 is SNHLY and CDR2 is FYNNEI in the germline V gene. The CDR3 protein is CASKQGRETQYF. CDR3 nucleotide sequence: TGTGCCAGCAAGCAGGGGAGAGAGACCCAGTACTTC.